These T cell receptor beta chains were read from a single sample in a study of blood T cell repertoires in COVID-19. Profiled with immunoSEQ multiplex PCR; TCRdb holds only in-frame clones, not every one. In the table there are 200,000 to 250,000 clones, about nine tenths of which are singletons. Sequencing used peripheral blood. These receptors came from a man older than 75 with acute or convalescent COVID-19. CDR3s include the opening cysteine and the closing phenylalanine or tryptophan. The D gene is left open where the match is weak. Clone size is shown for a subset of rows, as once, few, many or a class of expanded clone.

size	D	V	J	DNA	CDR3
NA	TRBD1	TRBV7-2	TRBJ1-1	TGTGCCAGCAGCTCCACCGGGACAGGTAGTAGAGCTTTCTTT	CASSSTGTGSRAFF
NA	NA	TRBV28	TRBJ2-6	TGTGCCAGCAGTTCTCATCTCGGGGGAGAAGGGGCCAACGTCCTGACTTTC	CASSSHLGGEGANVLTF
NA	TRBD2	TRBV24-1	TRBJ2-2	TGTGCCACCAGTGATCCTCAACTAGCGGGAGTTCTACCCGCGAACACCGGGGAGCTGTTTTTT	CATSDPQLAGVLPANTGELFF
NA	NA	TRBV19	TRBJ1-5	TGTGCCTCGCGGACTACCCCACCTGGCAATCAGCCCCAGCATTTT	CASRTTPPGNQPQHF
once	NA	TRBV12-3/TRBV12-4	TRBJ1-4	TGTGCCAGCAGTTTTTCGGGAAATGAAAAACTGTTTTTT	CASSFSGNEKLFF
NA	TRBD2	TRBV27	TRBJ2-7	TGTGCCAGCAGTCAAACTAGCGGGGGCCTCGGGCAGTACTTC	CASSQTSGGLGQYF
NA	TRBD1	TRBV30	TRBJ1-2	TGTGCCTGGAGTGTACTAGGGGGCTTCGGTGGCTACACCTTC	CAWSVLGGFGGYTF
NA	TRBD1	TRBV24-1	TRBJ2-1	TGTGCCACCAGTGACCGCAGCCAGGGGGATGAGCAGTTCTTC	CATSDRSQGDEQFF
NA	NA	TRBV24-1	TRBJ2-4	TGTGCCACCTCTGATTGGGGCCAAAACATTCAGTACTTC	CATSDWGQNIQYF
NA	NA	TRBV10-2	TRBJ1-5	TGCGCCAGCAGTGAGAATTCAGGGAGCAATCAGCCCCAGCATTTT	CASSENSGSNQPQHF
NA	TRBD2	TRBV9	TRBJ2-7	TGTGCCAGCAGCGGCCCACTAGCGGGAGGGAGAGACGAGCAGTACTTC	CASSGPLAGGRDEQYF
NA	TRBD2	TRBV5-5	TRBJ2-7	TGTGCCAGCAGCTTCCGTTCGGGGGGAAGCTCCTACGAGCAGTACTTC	CASSFRSGGSSYEQYF
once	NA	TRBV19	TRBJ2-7	TGTGCCAGTAGTATGGGCCCAGGGGATTACGAGCAGTACTTC	CASSMGPGDYEQYF
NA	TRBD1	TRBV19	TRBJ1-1	TGTGCCAGTAGTATGGCTACAGGGGACACTGAAGCTTTCTTT	CASSMATGDTEAFF
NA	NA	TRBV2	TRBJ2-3	TGTGCCAGCAGTGAGCGACAGTTCACAGATACGCAGTATTTT	CASSERQFTDTQYF
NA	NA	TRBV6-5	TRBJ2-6	TGTGCCAGCACCCCAATACTCTCTGGGGCCAACGTCCTGACTTTC	CASTPILSGANVLTF
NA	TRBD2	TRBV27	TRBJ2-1	TGTGCCAGCAGCGAGACTAGCGGGAGAATTGAGCAGTTCTTC	CASSETSGRIEQFF
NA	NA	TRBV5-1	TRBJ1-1	TGCGCCAGCAGCTTGGGGCCGTCCAACACTGAAGCTTTCTTT	CASSLGPSNTEAFF
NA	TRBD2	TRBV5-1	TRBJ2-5	TGCGCCAGTAATAGCGGGAGGGCTGGCAGGGAGACCCAGTACTTC	CASNSGRAGRETQYF
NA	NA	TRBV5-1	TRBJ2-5	TGCGCCAGCAGCTTGGGTGCACTCCAAGAGACCCAGTACTTC	CASSLGALQETQYF
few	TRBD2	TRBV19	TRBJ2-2	TGTGCCAGTAGTAGCGGGAGGGTCTCCGGGGAGCTGTTTTTT	CASSSGRVSGELFF
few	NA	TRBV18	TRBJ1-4	TGTGCCAGCTCAAATGGACAAGTAGAAAAACTGTTTTTT	CASSNGQVEKLFF
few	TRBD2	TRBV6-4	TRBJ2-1	TGTGCCAGCAGTGACCTCTCCGGGACTAGCGGGAGCAAGGGCCCGAGAGGCCCTAAGAATGAGCAGTTCTTC	CASSDLSGTSGSKGPRGPKNEQFF
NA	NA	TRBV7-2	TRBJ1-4	TGTGCCAGCAGCTTAGCAGGGGTAGGGGAAAAACTGTTTTTT	CASSLAGVGEKLFF
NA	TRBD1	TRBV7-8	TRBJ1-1	TGTGCCAGCAGCTTCCAGGGACAGGGGCCTTATGAAGCTTTCTTT	CASSFQGQGPYEAFF
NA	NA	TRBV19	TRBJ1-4	TGTGCCAGTAGTAACGGACAGAAACCCGGGCAAAAACTGTTTTTT	CASSNGQKPGQKLFF
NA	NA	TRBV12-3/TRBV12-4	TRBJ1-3	TGTGCCAGCAGTGTAAGAGAATACACCATATATTTT	CASSVREYTIYF
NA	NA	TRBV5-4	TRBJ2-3	TGTGCCAGCAGCTTGGCCTTGAGGGATACGCAGTATTTT	CASSLALRDTQYF
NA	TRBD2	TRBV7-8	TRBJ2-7	TGTGCCAGCAGCTTGTTTCTAGCGGGAGGAGGGGAGCAGTACTTC	CASSLFLAGGGEQYF
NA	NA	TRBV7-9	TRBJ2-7	TGTGCCAGCAGCTTAGGCGAGAAGAGCGAGCAGTACTTC	CASSLGEKSEQYF
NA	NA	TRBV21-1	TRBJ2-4	TGTGCCAGCACAGGGGACGCGATCTTAAACATTCAGTACTTC	CASTGDAILNIQYF
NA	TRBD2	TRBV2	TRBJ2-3	TGTGCCAGCAGTCGTAAAAGCGGGAGTGAGAGCACAGATACGCAGTATTTT	CASSRKSGSESTDTQYF
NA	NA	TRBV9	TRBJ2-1	TGTGCCAGCAGCGAAGGTGGCGGGGTTAACAATGAGCAGTTCTTC	CASSEGGGVNNEQFF
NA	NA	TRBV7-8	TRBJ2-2	TGTGCCAGCAGCCGGTTACAGGGGAACACCGGGGAGCTGTTTTTT	CASSRLQGNTGELFF
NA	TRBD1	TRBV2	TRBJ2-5	TGTGCCAGCAGTGGCCAACAGGGGGTAACTCTAGAGACCCAGTACTTC	CASSGQQGVTLETQYF
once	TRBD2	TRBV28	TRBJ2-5	TGTGCCAGCAGTCAACGGACTAGCGGGGTGAATAAGACCCAGTACTTC	CASSQRTSGVNKTQYF
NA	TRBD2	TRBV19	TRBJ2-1	TGTGCCAGTAGTGCCGGGACTAGCGGGCGGAATGAGCAGTTCTTC	CASSAGTSGRNEQFF
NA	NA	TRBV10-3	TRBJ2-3	TGTGCCATCAGTGGCGAGTTTACGCAGTATTTT	CAISGEFTQYF
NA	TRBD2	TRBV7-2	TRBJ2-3	TGTGCCAGCAGCTTTAGCGGGGGTGTTGGGGATACGCAGTATTTT	CASSFSGGVGDTQYF
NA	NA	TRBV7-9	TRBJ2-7	TGTGCCAGCAGCCCTGTAGAATGGGAGCTCCCCTACGAGCAGTACTTC	CASSPVEWELPYEQYF
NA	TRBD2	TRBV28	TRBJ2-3	TGTGCCACCCGCCCGGGAGGAGGCACAGATACGCAGTATTTT	CATRPGGGTDTQYF
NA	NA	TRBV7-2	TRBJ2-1	TGTGCCAGCAGCCCGGACAGAAGCTCCTACAATGAGCAGTTCTTC	CASSPDRSSYNEQFF
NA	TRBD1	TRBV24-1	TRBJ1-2	TGTGCCACCAGTCGACAGGGGTTTGGCTACACCTTC	CATSRQGFGYTF
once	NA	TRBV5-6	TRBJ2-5	TGTGCCAGCAGCATTGGGAACAGGCACTATGGGGAGACCCAGTACTTC	CASSIGNRHYGETQYF
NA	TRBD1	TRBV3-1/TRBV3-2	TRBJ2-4	TGTGCCAGCAGCCAGGCAAGACAGGGGCTAGCCAAAAACATTCAGTACTTC	CASSQARQGLAKNIQYF
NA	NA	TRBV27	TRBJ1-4	TGTGCCAGCAGTTCGGGGAGGGGGGGTACTAATGAAAAACTGTTTTTT	CASSSGRGGTNEKLFF
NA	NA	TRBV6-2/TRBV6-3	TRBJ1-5	TGTGCCAGCAGTTACAGCGAGAATCAGCCCCAGCATTTT	CASSYSENQPQHF
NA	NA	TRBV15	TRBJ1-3	TGTGCCACCAGCCTAGCGACTGATCGGACCATATATTTT	CATSLATDRTIYF
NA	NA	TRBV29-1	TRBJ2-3	TGCAGCGCTGGGGCGGGGAGTACGGGCACAGATACGCAGTATTTT	CSAGAGSTGTDTQYF
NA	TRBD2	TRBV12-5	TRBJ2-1	TGTGCTAGTGGTTTGGGGACTAGCGGGAACGCTGAGCAGTTCTTC	CASGLGTSGNAEQFF
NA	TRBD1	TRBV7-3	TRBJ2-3	TGTGCCAGCAGCCAGAACAGGGGGCTCACAGATACGCAGTATTTT	CASSQNRGLTDTQYF
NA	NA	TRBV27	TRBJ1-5	TGTGCCAGCAGTTACAGCGCGGGATGGAATCAGCCCCAGCATTTT	CASSYSAGWNQPQHF
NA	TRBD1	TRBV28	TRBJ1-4	TGTGCCAGCATTTCAGGGGGCGCGTCTAATGAAAAACTGTTTTTT	CASISGGASNEKLFF
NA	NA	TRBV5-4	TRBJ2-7	TGTGCCAGCAGCTTGGCGACAGGTCCTTCCTACGAGCAGTACTTC	CASSLATGPSYEQYF
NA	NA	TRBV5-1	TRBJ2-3	TGCGCCAGCAGCTTCGAACTCGACACAGATACGCAGTATTTT	CASSFELDTDTQYF
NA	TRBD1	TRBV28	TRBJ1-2	TGTGCCAGCAGCCTAACAGGGGTCCAAAGCTATGGCTACACCTTC	CASSLTGVQSYGYTF
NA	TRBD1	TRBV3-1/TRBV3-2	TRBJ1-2	TGTGCCAGCAGCCAAACACAGGGGACATATGGCTACACCTTC	CASSQTQGTYGYTF
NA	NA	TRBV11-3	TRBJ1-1	TGTGCCAGCAGCGCCCAACTTGAAGCTTTCTTT	CASSAQLEAFF
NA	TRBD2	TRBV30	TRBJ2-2	TGTGCCTGGAGTGGACTAGCGGGATCAACCGGGGAGCTGTTTTTT	CAWSGLAGSTGELFF